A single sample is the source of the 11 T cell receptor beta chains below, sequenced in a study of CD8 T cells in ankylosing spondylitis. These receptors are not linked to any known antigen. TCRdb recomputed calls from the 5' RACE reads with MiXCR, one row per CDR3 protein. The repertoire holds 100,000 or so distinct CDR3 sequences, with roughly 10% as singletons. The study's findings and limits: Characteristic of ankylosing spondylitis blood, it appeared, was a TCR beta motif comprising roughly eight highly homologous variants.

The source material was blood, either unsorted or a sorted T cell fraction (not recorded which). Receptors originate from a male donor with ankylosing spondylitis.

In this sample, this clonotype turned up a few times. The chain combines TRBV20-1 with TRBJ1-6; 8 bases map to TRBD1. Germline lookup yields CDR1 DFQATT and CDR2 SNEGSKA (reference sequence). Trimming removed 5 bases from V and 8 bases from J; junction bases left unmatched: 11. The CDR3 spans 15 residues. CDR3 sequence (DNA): TGCAGTGCTGCGAAACCGGACAGGGTGTATTCACCCCTCCACTTT. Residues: CSAAKPDRVYSPLHF.

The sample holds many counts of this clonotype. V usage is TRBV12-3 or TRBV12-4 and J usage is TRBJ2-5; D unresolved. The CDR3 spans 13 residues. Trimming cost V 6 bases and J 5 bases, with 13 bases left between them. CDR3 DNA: TGTGCCAGCAGCCCTAGAGGTGAGGAGACCCAGTACTTC. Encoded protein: CASSPRGEETQYF.

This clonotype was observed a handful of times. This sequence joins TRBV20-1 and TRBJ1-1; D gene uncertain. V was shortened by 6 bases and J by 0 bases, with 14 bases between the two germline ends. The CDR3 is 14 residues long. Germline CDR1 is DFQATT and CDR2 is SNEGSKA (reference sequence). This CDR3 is CSAYNRYLNTEAFF. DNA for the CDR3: TGCAGTGCATATAATAGGTACTTGAACACTGAAGCTTTCTTT.

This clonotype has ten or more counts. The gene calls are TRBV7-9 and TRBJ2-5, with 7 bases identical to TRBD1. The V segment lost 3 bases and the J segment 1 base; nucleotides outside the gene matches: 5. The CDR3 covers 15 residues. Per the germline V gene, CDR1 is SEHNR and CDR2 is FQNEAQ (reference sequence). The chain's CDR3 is CASSFQQGIQETQYF. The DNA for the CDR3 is TGTGCCAGCAGCTTTCAACAGGGGATCCAAGAGACCCAGTACTTC.

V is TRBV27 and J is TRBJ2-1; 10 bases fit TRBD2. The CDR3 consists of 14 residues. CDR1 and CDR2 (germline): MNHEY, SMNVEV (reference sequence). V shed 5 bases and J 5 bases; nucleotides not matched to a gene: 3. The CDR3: CASSRTSGDNEQFF. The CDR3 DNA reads TGTGCCAGCAGTAGGACTAGCGGAGACAATGAGCAGTTCTTC.

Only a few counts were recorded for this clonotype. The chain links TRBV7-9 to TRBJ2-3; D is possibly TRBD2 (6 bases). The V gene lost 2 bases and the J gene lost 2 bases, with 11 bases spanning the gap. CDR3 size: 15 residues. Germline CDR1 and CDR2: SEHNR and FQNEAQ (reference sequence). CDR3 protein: CASSLLEGPTDTQYF. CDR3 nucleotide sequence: TGTGCCAGCAGCTTACTGGAGGGCCCCACAGATACGCAGTATTTT. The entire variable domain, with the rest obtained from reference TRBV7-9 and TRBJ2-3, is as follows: DTGVSQNPRHKITKRGQNVTFRCDPISEHNRLYWYRQTLGQGPEFLTYFQNEAQLEKSRLLSDRFSAERPKGSFSTLEIQRTEQGDSAMYLCASSLLEGPTDTQYFGPGTRLTVL.

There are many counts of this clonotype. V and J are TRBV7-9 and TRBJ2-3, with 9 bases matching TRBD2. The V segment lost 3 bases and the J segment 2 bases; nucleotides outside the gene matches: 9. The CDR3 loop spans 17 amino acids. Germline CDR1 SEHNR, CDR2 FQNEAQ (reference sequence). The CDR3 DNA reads TGTGCCAGCAGCTTTGAAGAGGCGGGAGGGCACACAGATACGCAGTATTTT. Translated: CASSFEEAGGHTDTQYF.

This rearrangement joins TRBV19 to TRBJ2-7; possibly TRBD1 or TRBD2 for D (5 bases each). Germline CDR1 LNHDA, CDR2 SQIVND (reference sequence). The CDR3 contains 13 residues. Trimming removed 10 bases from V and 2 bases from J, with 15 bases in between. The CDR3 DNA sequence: TGTGCCACCCAACGGGACGAGACCTACGAGCAGTACTTC. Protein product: CATQRDETYEQYF.

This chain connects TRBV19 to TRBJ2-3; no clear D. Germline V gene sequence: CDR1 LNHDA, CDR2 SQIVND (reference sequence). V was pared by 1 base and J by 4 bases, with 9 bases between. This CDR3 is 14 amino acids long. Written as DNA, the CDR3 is TGTGCCAGTAGTATAGCTGTGTCAGCAGATACGCAGTATTTT. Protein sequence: CASSIAVSADTQYF.

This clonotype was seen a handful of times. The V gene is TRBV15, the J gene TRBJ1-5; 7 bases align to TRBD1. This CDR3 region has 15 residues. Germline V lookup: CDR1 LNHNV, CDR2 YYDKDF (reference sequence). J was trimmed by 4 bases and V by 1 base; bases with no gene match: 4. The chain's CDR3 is CATSRVRQGNQPQHF. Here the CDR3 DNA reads TGTGCCACCAGCAGAGTTAGACAGGGAAATCAGCCCCAGCATTTT.

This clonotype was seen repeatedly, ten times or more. CDR3 DNA: TGTGCCAGCAGCCTTGGGGGACTCAACTATGGCTACACCTTC. It codes for CASSLGGLNYGYTF. This rearrangement joins TRBV3-1 to TRBJ1-2, with D possibly TRBD1 on 5 matching bases. Germline lookup yields CDR1 LGHDT and CDR2 YNNKEL (reference sequence). The CDR3 has 14 residues. Trimming left V 4 bases short and J 2 bases short, with 11 bases between.